The source of this TCR beta chain is a study of human T cells and chemical hapten exposure. Notes on the study in general: Counts of TCRs expanded at PT1 correlated positively with patch test score.

This clonotype was recorded at least ten times. No antigen is known for it. Time point defined: patch test 1, 2 weeks after DPC sensitization. Treatment of the sample: therapeutic diphenylcyclopropenone sensitization with weekly scalp DPC. TCRdb re-called the RACE reads with MiXCR, one entry per CDR3 protein. This table holds approximately 60,000 distinct CDR3 sequences, 7.5% to 10% found once. This clonotype was sampled from a woman between 35 and 50 years old with alopecia areata. Some clones in this sample may be carry-over from other donors' samples. Source: whole blood, taken in connection with sensitization to the hapten diphenylcyclopropenone (DPC).

The CDR3: CASRGDNLEPQHF. CDR3 DNA sequence: TGTGCCAGCAGGGGGGACAACCTCGAGCCCCAGCATTTT. The chain employs TRBV2 and TRBJ1-5; maybe TRBD1 (6 bases). CDR1 and CDR2 from the germline V gene are SNHLY and FYNNEI. V lost 6 bases to trimming and J lost 8 bases, with 14 bases between them. The CDR3 contains 13 residues.